This TCR beta chain was recorded in a study of OX40 agonist ivuxolimab in advanced cancers. About the study: Patients were infused with ivuxolimab every 2 weeks at 0.01 to 10 mg/kg.

About this clone: Relative to the germline gene, one junction end is altered; a read error may explain this.

This CDR3 has 12 residues. CDR1 and CDR2 (germline): MDHEN, SYDVKM. TCRdb's table, derived via immunoSEQ multiplex PCR, lists solely in-frame clones and lacks some. Of 45,000 to 65,000 clones in the sample, 85% to 90% are singletons; the top ten hold under 8%. This chain joins TRBV28 and TRBJ2-3; D not resolved. This material consisted of CD4+ or CD8+ T cells sorted from blood, taken in a trial of the OX40 agonist ivuxolimab. The sequence was obtained from an adult with an advanced solid tumor such as melanoma, head and neck, liver or kidney cancer. Written as DNA, the CDR3 is TGTGCCAGCAGTTTAAAAGAGTTCCTCTTGATTTTT. This translates into CASSLKEFLLIF. Supplemented by reference TRBV28 and TRBJ2-3, the full variable domain reads DVKVTQSSRYLVKRTGEKVFLECVQDMDHENMFWYRQDPGLGLRLIYFSYDVKMKEKGDIPEGYSVSREKKERFSLILESASTNQTSMYLCASSLKEFLLIFGPGTRLTVL.